The 15 T cell receptor beta chains presented below share a single source sample, sequenced in a study of shared clonotypes between healthy human individuals (dated by TCRdb to the early 2020s). Library preparation was by the immunoSEQ multiplex PCR assay. TCRdb carries this immuneACCESS record with in-frame sequences only. Its versions omit some clonotypes, under half of them owing to an unresolved V gene in the studies checked, with the rest unexplained. The sample table contains fewer than 650,000 clones; only one count was recorded for approximately 80% of them. The ten largest clones capture 10% to 15% of the sample. The sample taken for sequencing was PBMCs. The receptors stem from a woman in her thirties or forties in good health. Some clones in this sample may be carry-over from other donors' samples.

This clone came up many times. This sequence joins TRBV6-6 and TRBJ2-7; D remains ambiguous. Germline CDR1 and CDR2: MNHNY and SVGAGI (reference sequence). Trimming left V 3 bases short and J 3 bases short, with 3 bases between. The CDR3 has 11 amino acids. The chain's CDR3 is CASSYFYEQYF. The CDR3 DNA sequence: TGTGCCAGCAGTTATTTCTACGAGCAGTACTTC.

The chain joins TRBV14 to TRBJ2-7; a weak D match, TRBD1 (6 bases). CDR1 is SGHDN and CDR2 is FVKESK in the germline V gene. The CDR3 is made up of 15 amino acids. Trimming pared 4 bases from V and 4 bases from J, leaving 17 bases between. The CDR3 nucleotides read TGTGCCAGCAGCCCATCCTACAGGGTTTCGTACGAGCAGTACTTC. Translating it yields CASSPSYRVSYEQYF.

The genes are TRBV6-1 and TRBJ2-3; TRBD2 aligns across 9 bases. V dropped 11 bases and J dropped 0; count of bases not matched to a gene: 6. This CDR3 region has 14 residues. Germline V gene data show CDR1 as MNHNS and CDR2 as SASEGT. The DNA of the CDR3 is TGTGCCGCCTGGCTAGCGGGAAGCACAGATACGCAGTATTTT. Amino acids: CAAWLAGSTDTQYF.

About this clone itself: A much larger clone lies a single base off, so this may be a read error. V gene TRBV30 combines with J gene TRBJ1-2, with TRBD1 identical over 9 bases. This CDR3 spans 15 amino acids. Germline lookup yields CDR1 GTSNPN and CDR2 SVGIG (reference sequence). The CDR3 DNA follows: TGTGCCTGGAGCCGGGACAGGGATGGGGACTATTGCTACACCTTC. This translates into CAWSRDRDGDYCYTF.

This CDR3 reads CASSAPGLNTQYF. The CDR3 nucleotides are TGTGCCAGCAGTGCCCCGGGGCTAAATACGCAGTATTTT. The chain links TRBV28 to TRBJ2-3; perhaps D is TRBD1 or TRBD2 (5 bases each). V lost 5 bases, J lost 7 bases, and 13 bases lay in between. Germline assignment: CDR1 MDHEN and CDR2 SYDVKM. The CDR3 runs to 13 residues.

On this clone: The sample has other DNA sequences that encode this CDR3 too. The genes are TRBV30 and TRBJ1-6; unclear D gene. In germline, CDR1 is GTSNPN, CDR2 SVGIG (reference sequence). The germline V and J ends were trimmed by 0 bases and 8 bases, with 2 bases remaining between them. The CDR3 covers 11 residues. CDR3 region: CAWSVDSPLHF. CDR3 DNA sequence: TGTGCCTGGAGTGTTGATTCACCCCTCCACTTT.

Of note for this clone: Just one base apart from a much larger clone, this may be a read error. The genes are TRBV27 and TRBJ2-7; 12 bases match TRBD2. The CDR3 sequence is 15 residues long. The germline gives CDR1 MNHEY, CDR2 SMNVEV (reference sequence). The junction had 4 bases not matched to a gene; V was cut back by 6 bases and J by 1 base. The CDR3 region is CASSPGLAGSYEQYF. CDR3 nucleotides: TGTGCCAGCAGCCCAGGACTAGCGGGATCCTACGAGCAGTACTTC.

This clone was picked up a small number of times. The chain combines TRBV27 with TRBJ2-7; perhaps TRBD2 as D (6 bases). The CDR3 totals 13 residues. From germline, CDR1 is MNHEY and CDR2 SMNVEV (reference sequence). The ends were cut back, 8 bases at V and 9 bases at J, with 20 bases in the middle. The CDR3 is CASAGTGGTTQYF. Here the CDR3 DNA reads TGTGCCAGCGCGGGGACTGGGGGTACGACGCAGTACTTC.

The sample holds one count of this clone. V is TRBV5-1 and J is TRBJ2-1; 14 nucleotides match TRBD2. V lost 3 bases, J lost 6 bases, and 2 bases stayed unmatched. CDR1 is SGHRS, CDR2 YFSETQ, per germline. The CDR3 spans 15 residues. CDR3 residues: CASSYGTSGSNEQFF. CDR3 coding DNA: TGCGCCAGCAGCTACGGGACTAGCGGGAGCAATGAGCAGTTCTTC.

The genes are TRBV20-1 and TRBJ1-1, with D hard to call. CDR1 DFQATT and CDR2 SNEGSKA come from the germline V gene (reference sequence). The CDR3 covers 11 residues. The CDR3 region has the DNA TGCAGAAAAAGCAAGAACACTGAAGCTTTCTTT. Amino acids: CRKSKNTEAFF.

This chain joins TRBV4-3 and TRBJ1-2; 11 bases match TRBD1. This CDR3 comprises 16 residues. Trimming cost V 1 base and J 5 bases; bases outside gene matches: 6. Germline V gene sequence: CDR1 LGHNA, CDR2 YSLEER. Here the CDR3 DNA reads TGCGCCAGCAGCCAAGTGGAGGACAGGGGGCTTTATGGCTACACCTTC. Protein product: CASSQVEDRGLYGYTF.

The chain has TRBV5-6 and TRBJ1-4; D ambiguous. The CDR3 has 17 residues. Per the germline V gene, CDR1 is SGHDT and CDR2 is YYEEEE. Trimming removed 0 bases at V and 0 bases at J, with 12 bases between. This CDR3 is CASSLGWELATNEKLFF. The CDR3 bases are TGTGCCAGCAGCTTGGGTTGGGAACTTGCAACTAATGAAAAACTGTTTTTT. The entire variable domain, with the rest obtained from reference TRBV5-6 and TRBJ1-4, is as follows: DAGVTQSPTHLIKTRGQQVTLRCSPKSGHDTVSWYQQALGQGPQFIFQYYEEEERQRGNFPDRFSGHQFPNYSSELNVNALLLGDSALYLCASSLGWELATNEKLFFGSGTQLSVL.

The CDR3 region is CASSYGQGVWEKLFF. In nucleotides, the CDR3 is TGTGCCAGCAGCTACGGACAGGGGGTATGGGAAAAACTGTTTTTT. The chain is built from TRBV7-9 and TRBJ1-4, with 10 bases identical to TRBD1. The CDR3 covers 15 residues. The V gene end was trimmed by 4 bases and the J gene end by 8 bases; junction bases not matched to a gene: 7. From germline, CDR1 is SEHNR and CDR2 FQNEAQ (reference sequence).

This clone was seen only a few times. The V call is TRBV11-3, the J call TRBJ2-7; tentatively, D is TRBD1 or TRBD2 (6 bases each). The CDR3 covers 15 residues. The V gene lost 5 bases and the J gene lost 6 bases, with 20 bases spanning the gap. The germline V gene encodes CDR1 SGHNT and CDR2 YENEEA. The CDR3 loop reads CASSPRRGASAEQYF. DNA of the CDR3: TGTGCCAGCAGCCCTCGGAGGGGGGCGTCTGCCGAGCAGTACTTC.

This chain uses TRBV11-2 with TRBJ1-5, with no clear D. V was clipped by 1 base and J by 5 bases, with 6 bases between them. In germline, CDR1 is SGHAT, CDR2 FQNNGV. There are 13 residues in the CDR3. The CDR3 DNA follows: TGTGCCAGCAGCTTAGTCGTGGATCAGCCCCAGCATTTT. This codes for CASSLVVDQPQHF.